Below, 6 T cell receptor beta chains from the same sample are listed, as sequenced in a study of shared clonotypes between healthy human individuals. Measured with immunoSEQ multiplex PCR; TCRdb has only the in-frame clones, and not every one. The repertoire holds some 2,000,000 clones, with approximately 94% as singletons. The specimen sequenced was naive CD4+ T cells sorted from blood. Subset defined: CD45RA+ positively selected. These receptors all come from a man aged 18-30 years in good health.

J is TRBJ2-1 and V is TRBV7-9, with TRBD2 matching 9 bases. The CDR3 runs to 15 residues. With 1 base clipped from V and 7 bases from J, the junction kept 5 bases outside the gene matches. From germline, CDR1 is SEHNR and CDR2 FQNEAQ (reference sequence). CDR3 protein: CASSLEGGRANEQFF. In nucleotides, the CDR3 is TGTGCCAGCAGCTTAGAAGGCGGGAGGGCGAATGAGCAGTTCTTC.

J is TRBJ2-2 and V is TRBV9; weak D call: TRBD2 (6 bases). Per germline, CDR1 SGDLS and CDR2 YYNGEE. The CDR3 length is 14 residues. Trimming took off 3 bases at V and 4 bases at J, with 10 bases between the two ends. This CDR3 is CASSGGLSTGELFF. CDR3 DNA: TGTGCCAGCAGCGGAGGACTATCCACCGGGGAGCTGTTTTTT.

About this clone: At the DNA level, this CDR3 is encoded by other sequences in the same sample as well. This rearrangement joins TRBV30 to TRBJ2-7; D is ambiguous. Deletions cut 2 bases from V and 3 bases from J, with 5 bases between. CDR1 is GTSNPN, CDR2 SVGIG, per germline (reference sequence). The CDR3 sequence is 11 residues long. The chain's CDR3 is CAWSRIYEQYF. In DNA, the CDR3 is TGTGCCTGGAGTAGGATCTACGAGCAGTACTTC.

This clone has just one count. Other DNA sequences of this sample code for an identical CDR3. J is TRBJ2-7 and V is TRBV10-3; D is unclear. V was shortened by 2 bases and J by 1 base, with 6 bases between the two germline ends. The CDR3 loop spans 13 amino acids. Germline values: CDR1 ENHRY, CDR2 SYGVKD. The CDR3, as DNA: TGTGCCATCAGTGAGAGGTCATCCTACGAGCAGTACTTC. Protein product: CAISERSSYEQYF.

This chain links TRBV10-3 with TRBJ1-2; the D gene is possibly TRBD1 (6 bases). Germline lookup yields CDR1 ENHRY and CDR2 SYGVKD. V was trimmed by 7 bases and J by 5 bases, leaving 14 bases between them. This CDR3 is built from 13 residues. The CDR3 DNA reads TGTGCCATCACTGCAGGGGTGCTGTATGGCTACACCTTC. It translates to CAITAGVLYGYTF.

The J gene is TRBJ2-2, the V gene TRBV9; D possibly matches TRBD1 or TRBD2 (5 bases each). Germline-derived CDR1 and CDR2 are SGDLS and YYNGEE. CDR3 size: 16 residues. V was shortened by 0 bases and J by 3 bases, with 12 bases between the two germline ends. CDR3 amino acids: CASSVVGDHYTGELFF. The DNA of the CDR3 is TGTGCCAGCAGCGTAGTTGGGGACCATTACACCGGGGAGCTGTTTTTT.